A few counts support the clone carrying this TCR beta chain. Antigen specificity is unknown. The data derive from a study of T cell responses to AZD1222 COVID-19 vaccine. General study results and limits: Nearly half of unique spike-specific TCRs reportedly avoided B.1.351 and B.1.1.7 mutated regions. The study identified only six AZD1222 recipients as seropositive at baseline. It should be noted that donors were predominantly white British and more often female, and clonal diversity was possibly underestimated.

Pooled together were second doses at about 4 or about 12 weeks. Trimming took 5 bases from V and 1 from J; bases not matched to a gene: 3. The germline CDR1 and CDR2 sequences are KGHSH and LQKENI. The CDR3 sequence is 14 residues long. Measured with immunoSEQ multiplex PCR; TCRdb has only the in-frame clones, and not every one. This sample has about 120,000 clones, with around 93% found just once. The sequence was collected from an adult who received the AZD1222 COVID-19 vaccine. The sequencing here drew on peripheral blood, taken 28 days after the second AZD1222 dose. The genes are TRBV18 and TRBJ1-1; 8 bases match TRBD1. This CDR3 reads CASSTGTGNTEAFF. The DNA for the CDR3 is TGTGCCAGCTCAACCGGGACAGGGAACACTGAAGCTTTCTTT.